The present T cell receptor beta chain was sequenced within a study of post-analysis software for immune sequencing data. The table lists this clonotype with a few counts. Unique molecular identifiers had been added to the TCR beta cDNA libraries. TCRdb processed the PCR reads anew with MiXCR; each CDR3 protein has one entry. The sample comprises hundreds of thousands of distinct CDR3 sequences, approximately 59% of which are singletons, and around 11% rests with the top ten. This TCR derives from a girl aged 2 to 9 with multiple sclerosis. Sequencing was performed on blood.

The CDR3 DNA reads TGTGCCAGCAGTGAAGGTAGCGGGATGCTTAGCACAGATACGCAGTATTTT. Its protein product is CASSEGSGMLSTDTQYF. The J gene is TRBJ2-3, the V gene TRBV2; 8 bases match TRBD2. CDR3 length: 17 residues. Trimming at V came to 1 base and at J to 0 bases, leaving 6 bases not matched to a gene. Germline V lookup: CDR1 SNHLY, CDR2 FYNNEI.